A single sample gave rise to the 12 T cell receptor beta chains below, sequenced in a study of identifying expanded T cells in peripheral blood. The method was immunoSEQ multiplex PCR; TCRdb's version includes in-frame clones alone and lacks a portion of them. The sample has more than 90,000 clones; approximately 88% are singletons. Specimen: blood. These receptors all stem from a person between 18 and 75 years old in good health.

Here the CDR3 DNA reads TGTGCCTGGAGTGTACCGCTCTCTGGAAACACCATATATTTT. It codes for CAWSVPLSGNTIYF. The rearrangement uses TRBV30 and TRBJ1-3, with unresolved D. V was pared by 0 bases and J by 0 bases, with 6 bases between. CDR3 length: 14 amino acids. CDR1 and CDR2 from the germline V gene are GTSNPN and SVGIG (reference sequence).

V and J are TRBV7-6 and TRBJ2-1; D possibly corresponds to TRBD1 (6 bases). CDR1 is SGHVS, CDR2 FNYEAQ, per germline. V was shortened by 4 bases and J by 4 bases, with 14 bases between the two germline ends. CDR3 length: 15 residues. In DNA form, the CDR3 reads TGTGCCAGCAGCTCAGCCGACAGGACGTACAATGAGCAGTTCTTC. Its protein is CASSSADRTYNEQFF.

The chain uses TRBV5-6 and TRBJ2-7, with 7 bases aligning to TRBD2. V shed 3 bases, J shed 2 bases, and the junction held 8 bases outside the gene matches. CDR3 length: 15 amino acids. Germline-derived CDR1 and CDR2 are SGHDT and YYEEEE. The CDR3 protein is CASSSSGAAPYEQYF. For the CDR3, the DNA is TGTGCCAGCAGCTCAAGCGGGGCGGCGCCCTACGAGCAGTACTTC. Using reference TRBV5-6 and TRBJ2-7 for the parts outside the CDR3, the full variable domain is DAGVTQSPTHLIKTRGQQVTLRCSPKSGHDTVSWYQQALGQGPQFIFQYYEEEERQRGNFPDRFSGHQFPNYSSELNVNALLLGDSALYLCASSSSGAAPYEQYFGPGTRLTVT.

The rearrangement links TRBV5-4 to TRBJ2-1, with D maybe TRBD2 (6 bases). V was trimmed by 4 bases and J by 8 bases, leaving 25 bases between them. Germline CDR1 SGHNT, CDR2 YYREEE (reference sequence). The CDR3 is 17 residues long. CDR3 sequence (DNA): TGTGCCAGCAGCCCTATTAATACCAGGGCTAGCGTCGATGAGCAGTTCTTC. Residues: CASSPINTRASVDEQFF. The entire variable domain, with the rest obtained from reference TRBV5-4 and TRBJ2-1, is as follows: ETGVTQSPTHLIKTRGQQVTLRCSSQSGHNTVSWYQQALGQGPQFIFQYYREEENGRGNFPPRFSGLQFPNYSSELNVNALELDDSALYLCASSPINTRASVDEQFFGPGTRLTVL.

The CDR3 reads CSVARDRDQPQHF. The CDR3 coding sequence is TGCAGCGTTGCTCGGGACAGGGATCAGCCCCAGCATTTT. The J gene is TRBJ1-5, the V gene TRBV29-1; 9 bases map to TRBD1. The junction had 3 bases not matched to a gene; V was cut back by 4 bases and J by 5 bases. The CDR3 spans 13 residues. Germline assignment: CDR1 SQVTM and CDR2 ANQGSEA.

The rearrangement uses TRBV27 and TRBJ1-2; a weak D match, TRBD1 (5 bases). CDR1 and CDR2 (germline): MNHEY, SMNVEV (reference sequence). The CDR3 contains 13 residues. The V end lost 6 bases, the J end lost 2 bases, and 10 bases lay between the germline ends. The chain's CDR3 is CASRKTGNYGYTF. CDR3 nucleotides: TGTGCCAGCAGGAAAACAGGAAACTATGGCTACACCTTC.

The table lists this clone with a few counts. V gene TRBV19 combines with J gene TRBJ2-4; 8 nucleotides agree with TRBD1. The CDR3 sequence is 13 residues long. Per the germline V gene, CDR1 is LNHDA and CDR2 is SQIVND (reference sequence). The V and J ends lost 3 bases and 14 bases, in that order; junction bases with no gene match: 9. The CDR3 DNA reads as TGTGCCAGTAGTATCTCAGGACAGGGCCGTGAGTACTTC. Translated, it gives CASSISGQGREYF.

DNA of the CDR3: TGTGCCAGCAGCTTACCGACAGGGGGCCCGAGCACAGATACGCAGTATTTT. Translation gives CASSLPTGGPSTDTQYF. This chain uses TRBV7-9 with TRBJ2-3, with 10 bases fitting TRBD1. Germline V gene sequence: CDR1 SEHNR, CDR2 FQNEAQ (reference sequence). After removal of 2 bases from V and 0 bases from J, the junction contained 5 bases not matched to a gene. The CDR3 runs 17 residues.

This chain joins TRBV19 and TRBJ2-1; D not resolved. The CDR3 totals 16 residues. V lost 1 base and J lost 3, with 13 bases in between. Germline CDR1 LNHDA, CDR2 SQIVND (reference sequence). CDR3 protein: CASSIAPSRYYNEQFF. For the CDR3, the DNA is TGTGCCAGTAGTATAGCCCCTTCTAGATACTACAATGAGCAGTTCTTC.

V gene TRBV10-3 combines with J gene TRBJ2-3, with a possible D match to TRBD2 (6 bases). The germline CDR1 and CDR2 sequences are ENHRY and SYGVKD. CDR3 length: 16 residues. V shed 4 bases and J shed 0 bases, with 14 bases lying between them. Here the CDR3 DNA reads TGTGCCATCAGTGGGGAGTCCGGACTAAGCACAGATACGCAGTATTTT. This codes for CAISGESGLSTDTQYF.

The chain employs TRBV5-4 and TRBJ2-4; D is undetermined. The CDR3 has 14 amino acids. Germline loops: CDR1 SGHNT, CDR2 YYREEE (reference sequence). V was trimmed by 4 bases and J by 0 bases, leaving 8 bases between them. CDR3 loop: CASSPQLAKNIQYF. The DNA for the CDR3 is TGTGCCAGCAGCCCGCAACTAGCCAAAAACATTCAGTACTTC.

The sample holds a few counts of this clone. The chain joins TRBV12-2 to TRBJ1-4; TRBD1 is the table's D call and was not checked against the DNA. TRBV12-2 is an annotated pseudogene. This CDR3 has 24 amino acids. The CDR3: CASRFVPRTGKRNKTKSANEKLFF. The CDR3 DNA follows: TGTGCAAGTCGCTTCGTCCCTCGGACAGGGAAACGCAACAAAACGAAGTCGGCTAATGAAAAACTGTTTTTT.